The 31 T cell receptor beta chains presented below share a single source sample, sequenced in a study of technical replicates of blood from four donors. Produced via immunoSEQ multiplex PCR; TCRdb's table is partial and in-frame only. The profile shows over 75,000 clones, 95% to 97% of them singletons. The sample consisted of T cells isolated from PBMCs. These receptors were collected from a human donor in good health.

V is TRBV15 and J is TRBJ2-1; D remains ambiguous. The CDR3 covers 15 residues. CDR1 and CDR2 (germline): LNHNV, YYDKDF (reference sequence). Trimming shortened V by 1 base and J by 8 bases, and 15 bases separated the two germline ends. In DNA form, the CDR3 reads TGTGCCACCAGCAGAGTACCGTATGGGCCTGATGAGCAGTTCTTC. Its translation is CATSRVPYGPDEQFF.

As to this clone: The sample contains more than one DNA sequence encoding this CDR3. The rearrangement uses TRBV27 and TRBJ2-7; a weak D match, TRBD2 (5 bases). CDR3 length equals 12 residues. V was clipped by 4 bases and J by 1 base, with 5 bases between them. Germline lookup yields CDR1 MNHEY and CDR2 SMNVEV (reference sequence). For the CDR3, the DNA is TGTGCCAGCAGTTCGGGGTCCTACGAGCAGTACTTC. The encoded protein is CASSSGSYEQYF.

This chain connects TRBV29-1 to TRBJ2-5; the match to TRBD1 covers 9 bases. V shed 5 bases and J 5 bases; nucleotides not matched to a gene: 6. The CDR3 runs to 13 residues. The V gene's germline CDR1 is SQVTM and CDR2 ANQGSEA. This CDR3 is CSVRDRVMETQYF. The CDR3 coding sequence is TGCAGCGTTAGGGACAGGGTAATGGAGACCCAGTACTTC. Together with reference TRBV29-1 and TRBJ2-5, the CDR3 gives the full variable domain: SAVISQKPSRDICQRGTSLTIQCQVDSQVTMMFWYRQQPGQSLTLIATANQGSEATYESGFVIDKFPISRPNLTFSTLTVSNMSPEDSSIYLCSVRDRVMETQYFGPGTRLLVL.

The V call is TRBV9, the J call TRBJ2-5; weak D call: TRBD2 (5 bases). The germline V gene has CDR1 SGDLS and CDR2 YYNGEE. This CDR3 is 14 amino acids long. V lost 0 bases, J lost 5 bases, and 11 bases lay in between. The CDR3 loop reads CASSVDSGGETQYF. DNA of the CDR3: TGTGCCAGCAGCGTAGATTCAGGCGGGGAGACCCAGTACTTC.

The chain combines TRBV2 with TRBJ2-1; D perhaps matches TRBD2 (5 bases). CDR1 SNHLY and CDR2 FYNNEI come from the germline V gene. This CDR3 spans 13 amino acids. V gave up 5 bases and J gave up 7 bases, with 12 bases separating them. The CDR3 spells CASSMGWENEQFF. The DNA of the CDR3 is TGTGCCAGCAGTATGGGCTGGGAGAATGAGCAGTTCTTC.

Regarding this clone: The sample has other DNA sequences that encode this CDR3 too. CDR3 loop: CASSLTGSYEQYF. The CDR3 bases are TGTGCCAGCAGTTTGACAGGGAGCTACGAGCAGTACTTC. This chain joins TRBV27 and TRBJ2-7; 7 positions agree with TRBD1. The V and J ends lost 3 bases and 3 bases, in that order; junction bases with no gene match: 2. The CDR3 has 13 residues. CDR1 is MNHEY and CDR2 is SMNVEV in the germline V gene (reference sequence).

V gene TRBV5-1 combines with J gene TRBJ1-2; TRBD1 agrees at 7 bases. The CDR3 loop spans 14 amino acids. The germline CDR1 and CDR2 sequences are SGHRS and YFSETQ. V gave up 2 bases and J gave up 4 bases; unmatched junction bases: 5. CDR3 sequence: CASSFDRDSYGYTF. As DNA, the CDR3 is TGCGCCAGCAGCTTCGACAGGGATAGCTATGGCTACACCTTC.

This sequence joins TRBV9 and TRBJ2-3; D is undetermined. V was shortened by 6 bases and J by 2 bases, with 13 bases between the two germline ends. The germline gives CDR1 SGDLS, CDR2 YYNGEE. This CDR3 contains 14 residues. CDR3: CASTSAAITDTQYF. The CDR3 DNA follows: TGTGCCAGCACGAGCGCGGCGATCACAGATACGCAGTATTTT.

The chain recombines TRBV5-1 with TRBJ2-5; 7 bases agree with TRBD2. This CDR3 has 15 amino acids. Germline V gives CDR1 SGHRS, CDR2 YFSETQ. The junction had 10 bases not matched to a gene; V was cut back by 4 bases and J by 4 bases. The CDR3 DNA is TGCGCCAGCAGCCTCTGGGCGGGAGTTGGAGAGACCCAGTACTTC. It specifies CASSLWAGVGETQYF.

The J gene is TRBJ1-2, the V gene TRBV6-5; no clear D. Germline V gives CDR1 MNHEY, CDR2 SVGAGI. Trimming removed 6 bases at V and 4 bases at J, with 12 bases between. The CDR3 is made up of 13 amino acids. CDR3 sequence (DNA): TGTGCCAGCAGCCCTCCCGGTGTCTATGGCTACACCTTC. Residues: CASSPPGVYGYTF.

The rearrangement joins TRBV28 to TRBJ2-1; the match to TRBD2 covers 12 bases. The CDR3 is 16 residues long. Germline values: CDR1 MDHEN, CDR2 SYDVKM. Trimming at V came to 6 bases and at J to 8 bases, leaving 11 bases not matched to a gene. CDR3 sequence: CASSLWTSGKADEQFF. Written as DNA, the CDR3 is TGTGCCAGCAGCCTTTGGACTAGCGGGAAAGCAGATGAGCAGTTCTTC.

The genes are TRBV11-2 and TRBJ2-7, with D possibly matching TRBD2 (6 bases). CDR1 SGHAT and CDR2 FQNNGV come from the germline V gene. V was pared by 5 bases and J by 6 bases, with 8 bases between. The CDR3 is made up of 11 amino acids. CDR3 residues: CASSGGGEQYF. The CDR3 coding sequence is TGTGCCAGCAGCGGGGGAGGCGAGCAGTACTTC.

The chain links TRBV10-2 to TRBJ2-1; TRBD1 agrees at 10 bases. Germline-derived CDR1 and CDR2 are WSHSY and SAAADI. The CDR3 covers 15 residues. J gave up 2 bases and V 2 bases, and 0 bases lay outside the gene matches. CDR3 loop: CASSEDRGPYNEQFF. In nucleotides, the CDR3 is TGCGCCAGCAGTGAGGACAGGGGGCCCTACAATGAGCAGTTCTTC.

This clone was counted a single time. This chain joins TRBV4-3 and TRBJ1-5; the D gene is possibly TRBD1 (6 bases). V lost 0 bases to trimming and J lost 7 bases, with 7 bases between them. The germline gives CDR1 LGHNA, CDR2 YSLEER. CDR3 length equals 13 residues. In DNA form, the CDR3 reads TGCGCCAGCAGCCAAGACAGGGGCCAGCCCCAGCATTTT. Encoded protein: CASSQDRGQPQHF.

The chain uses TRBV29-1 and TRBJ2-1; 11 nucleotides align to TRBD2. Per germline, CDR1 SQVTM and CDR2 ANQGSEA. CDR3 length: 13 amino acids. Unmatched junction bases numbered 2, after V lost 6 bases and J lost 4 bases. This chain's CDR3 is CSVRTSGYNEQFF. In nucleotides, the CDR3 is TGCAGCGTACGGACTAGCGGGTACAATGAGCAGTTCTTC.

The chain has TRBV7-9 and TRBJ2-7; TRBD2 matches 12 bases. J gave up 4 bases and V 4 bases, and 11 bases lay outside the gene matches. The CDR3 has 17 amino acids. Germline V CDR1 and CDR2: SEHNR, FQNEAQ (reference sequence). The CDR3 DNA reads TGTGCCAGCAGCTCACACGCCGCTAGCGGGAGGGCTTACGAGCAGTACTTC. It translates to CASSSHAASGRAYEQYF.

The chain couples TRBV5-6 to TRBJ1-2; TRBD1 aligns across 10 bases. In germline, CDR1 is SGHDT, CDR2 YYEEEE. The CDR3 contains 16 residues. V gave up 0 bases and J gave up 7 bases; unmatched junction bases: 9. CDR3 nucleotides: TGTGCCAGCAGCTTGGAATGGGGGGGACAGGGGTCTGGCTACACCTTC. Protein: CASSLEWGGQGSGYTF.

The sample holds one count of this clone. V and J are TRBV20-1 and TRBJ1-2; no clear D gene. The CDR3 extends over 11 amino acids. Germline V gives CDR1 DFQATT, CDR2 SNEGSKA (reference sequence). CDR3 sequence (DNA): TGCGGCCTGGCGGGGTTCGATGGCTACACCTTC. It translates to CGLAGFDGYTF.

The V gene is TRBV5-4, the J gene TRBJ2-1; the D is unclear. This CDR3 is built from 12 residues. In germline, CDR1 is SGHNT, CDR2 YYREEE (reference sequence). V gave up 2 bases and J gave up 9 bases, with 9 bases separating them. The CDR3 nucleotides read TGTGCCAGCAGCTTTCCCCTAGGTGAGCAGTTCTTC. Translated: CASSFPLGEQFF.

For the CDR3, the DNA is TGTGCCAGCAGCCCCCTGGACAGGAACACAGATACGCAGTATTTT. Encoded protein: CASSPLDRNTDTQYF. This chain joins TRBV5-6 and TRBJ2-3, with TRBD1 matching over 7 bases. The germline V gene has CDR1 SGHDT and CDR2 YYEEEE. The CDR3 covers 15 residues. J gave up 2 bases and V 4 bases, and 7 bases lay outside the gene matches.

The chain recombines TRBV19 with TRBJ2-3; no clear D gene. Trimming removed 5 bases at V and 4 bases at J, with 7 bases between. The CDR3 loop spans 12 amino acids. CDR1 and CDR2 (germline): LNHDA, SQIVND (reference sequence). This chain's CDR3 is CASSPLSDTQYF. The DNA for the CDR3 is TGTGCCAGTAGTCCCCTTTCAGATACGCAGTATTTT.

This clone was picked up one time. Here the CDR3 DNA reads TGCAGCGTTGGAGGACAGGGAGAGACCCAGTACTTC. This codes for CSVGGQGETQYF. This chain uses TRBV29-1 with TRBJ2-5, with 8 bases aligning to TRBD1. The V segment lost 4 bases and the J segment 4 bases; nucleotides outside the gene matches: 2. The CDR3 consists of 12 residues. Germline-derived CDR1 and CDR2 are SQVTM and ANQGSEA. Drawing the rest from reference TRBV29-1 and TRBJ2-5, the complete variable domain is SAVISQKPSRDICQRGTSLTIQCQVDSQVTMMFWYRQQPGQSLTLIATANQGSEATYESGFVIDKFPISRPNLTFSTLTVSNMSPEDSSIYLCSVGGQGETQYFGPGTRLLVL.

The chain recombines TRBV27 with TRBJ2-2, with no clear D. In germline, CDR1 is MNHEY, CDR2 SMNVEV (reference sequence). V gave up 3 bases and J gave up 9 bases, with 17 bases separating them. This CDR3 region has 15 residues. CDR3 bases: TGTGCCAGCAGTTTTCGAGCAGGCCTTCGAAGGGAGCTGTTTTTT. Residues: CASSFRAGLRRELFF.

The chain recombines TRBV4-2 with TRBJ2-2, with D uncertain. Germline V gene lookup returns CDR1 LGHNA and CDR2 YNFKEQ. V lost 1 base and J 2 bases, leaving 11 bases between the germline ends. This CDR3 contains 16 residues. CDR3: CASSQVTPTNTGELFF. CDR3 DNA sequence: TGTGCCAGCAGCCAAGTTACCCCCACTAACACCGGGGAGCTGTTTTTT.

In DNA, the CDR3 is TGTGCCAGCAGGAGAGGGGGCTCTGGAAACACCATATATTTT. This gives the protein CASRRGGSGNTIYF. V is TRBV7-6 and J is TRBJ1-3; weak D call: TRBD1 (6 bases). The CDR3 covers 14 residues. Trimming stripped 6 bases from V and 0 bases from J, with 9 bases between. Germline CDR1 reads SGHVS; CDR2 reads FNYEAQ.

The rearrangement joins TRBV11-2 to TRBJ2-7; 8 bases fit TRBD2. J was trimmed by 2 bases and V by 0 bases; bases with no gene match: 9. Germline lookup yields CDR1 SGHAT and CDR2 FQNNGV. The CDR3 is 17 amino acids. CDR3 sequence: CASSLESWRAGAYEQYF. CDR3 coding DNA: TGTGCCAGCAGCTTAGAGTCCTGGCGAGCGGGAGCCTACGAGCAGTACTTC. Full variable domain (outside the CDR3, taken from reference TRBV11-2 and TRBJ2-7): EAGVAQSPRYKIIEKRQSVAFWCNPISGHATLYWYQQILGQGPKLLIQFQNNGVVDDSQLPKDRFSAERLKGVDSTLKIQPAKLEDSAVYLCASSLESWRAGAYEQYFGPGTRLTVT.

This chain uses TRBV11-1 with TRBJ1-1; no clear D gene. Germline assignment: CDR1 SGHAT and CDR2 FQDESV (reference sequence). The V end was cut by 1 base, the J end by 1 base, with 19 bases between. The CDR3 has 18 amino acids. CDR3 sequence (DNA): TGTGCCAGCAGCTTAGATCGGAGTGTATCCTCAGCGAACACTGAAGCTTTCTTT. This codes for CASSLDRSVSSANTEAFF.

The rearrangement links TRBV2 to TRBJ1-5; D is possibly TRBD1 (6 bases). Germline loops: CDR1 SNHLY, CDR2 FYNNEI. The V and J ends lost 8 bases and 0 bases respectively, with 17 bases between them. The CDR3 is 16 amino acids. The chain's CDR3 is CASYRVRADSNQPQHF. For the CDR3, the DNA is TGTGCCAGCTACAGGGTGAGGGCGGATAGCAATCAGCCCCAGCATTTT.

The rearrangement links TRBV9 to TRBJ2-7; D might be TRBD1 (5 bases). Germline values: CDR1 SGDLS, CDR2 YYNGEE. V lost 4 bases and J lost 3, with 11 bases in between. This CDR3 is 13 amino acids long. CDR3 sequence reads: CASSLRDSYEQYF. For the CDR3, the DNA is TGTGCCAGCAGCCTCCGAGACAGCTACGAGCAGTACTTC.

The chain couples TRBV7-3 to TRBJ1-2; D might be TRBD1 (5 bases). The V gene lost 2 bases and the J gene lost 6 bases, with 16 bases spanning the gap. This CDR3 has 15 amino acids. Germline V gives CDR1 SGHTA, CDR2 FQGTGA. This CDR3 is CASSLGSSGGNGYTF. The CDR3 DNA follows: TGTGCCAGCAGCTTAGGGTCGTCGGGGGGGAATGGCTACACCTTC.

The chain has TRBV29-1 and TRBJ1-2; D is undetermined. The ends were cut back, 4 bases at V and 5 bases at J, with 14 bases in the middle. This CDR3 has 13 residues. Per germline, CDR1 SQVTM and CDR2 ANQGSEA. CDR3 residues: CSVAGGTPYGYTF. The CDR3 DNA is TGCAGCGTTGCTGGAGGCACACCTTATGGCTACACCTTC.